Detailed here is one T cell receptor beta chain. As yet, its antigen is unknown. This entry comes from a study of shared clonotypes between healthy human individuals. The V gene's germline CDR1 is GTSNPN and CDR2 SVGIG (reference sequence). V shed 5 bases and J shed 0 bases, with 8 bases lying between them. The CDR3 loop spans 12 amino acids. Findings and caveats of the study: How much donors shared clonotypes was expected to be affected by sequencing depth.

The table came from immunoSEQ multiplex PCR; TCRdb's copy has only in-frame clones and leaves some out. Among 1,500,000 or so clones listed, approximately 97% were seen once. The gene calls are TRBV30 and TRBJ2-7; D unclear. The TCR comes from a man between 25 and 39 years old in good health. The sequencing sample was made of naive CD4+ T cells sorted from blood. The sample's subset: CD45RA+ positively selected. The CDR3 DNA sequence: TGTGCCTGGGGTTCTGTCTCCTACGAGCAGTACTTC. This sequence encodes CAWGSVSYEQYF.